The rows below give T cell receptor beta chains drawn from one sample of a study of blood T cells in healthy people across ages. Each CDR3 protein is one row after TCRdb ran MiXCR on the 5' RACE reads. The sample lists over 1,300,000 distinct CDR3 sequences; around 59% were seen once. Sequences were obtained from blood. The origin of the receptors is a young man in good health. CDR3s include the opening cysteine and the closing phenylalanine or tryptophan. Each record gives: CDR3 DNA, CDR3 protein, V gene, clone size, J gene, CDR3 length, D gene. D genes are given only for firm matches. A clone size is listed for some rows: how often the clone was seen (once, few, many), or a class if it is expanded.

cdr3_nt: TGTGCCAGCGGAACTAATTCACCCCTCCACTTT
cdr3_aa: CASGTNSPLHF
v_call: TRBV7-2
clone_size: -
j_call: TRBJ1-6
cdr3_length: 11
d_call: -

cdr3_nt: TGCGCCAGCAGCCAAGTGATGGATTCCGTGCAGCCCCAGCATTTT
cdr3_aa: CASSQVMDSVQPQHF
v_call: TRBV4-3
clone_size: -
j_call: TRBJ1-5
cdr3_length: 15
d_call: -

cdr3_nt: TGTGCCAGCAGATCACTAGGGGAGCAGTACTTC
cdr3_aa: CASRSLGEQYF
v_call: TRBV7-8
clone_size: -
j_call: TRBJ2-5
cdr3_length: 11
d_call: -

cdr3_nt: TGTGCCAGCAGCCCTGTGACAGGGAGGGCGACTAATGAAAAACTGTTTTTT
cdr3_aa: CASSPVTGRATNEKLFF
v_call: TRBV3-1
clone_size: -
j_call: TRBJ1-4
cdr3_length: 17
d_call: TRBD1

cdr3_nt: TGTGCCAGCAGCTGTACTCCCGGGGCTACCTACGAGCAGTACTTC
cdr3_aa: CASSCTPGATYEQYF
v_call: TRBV12-3/TRBV12-4
clone_size: -
j_call: TRBJ2-7
cdr3_length: 15
d_call: -

cdr3_nt: TGCAGCGGGACAGGGGATACCTACGAGCAGTACTTC
cdr3_aa: CSGTGDTYEQYF
v_call: TRBV29-1
clone_size: few
j_call: TRBJ2-7
cdr3_length: 12
d_call: TRBD1

cdr3_nt: TGCGCCAGCAGCCAAGATAGAGGGACAGGGGTGGAGACCCAGTACTTC
cdr3_aa: CASSQDRGTGVETQYF
v_call: TRBV4-3
clone_size: -
j_call: TRBJ2-5
cdr3_length: 16
d_call: TRBD1

cdr3_nt: TGTGCCAGCAGTTCGCGGATTCACAGTCGCGCTAGCGGGAACTACAATGAGCAGTTCTTC
cdr3_aa: CASSSRIHSRASGNYNEQFF
v_call: TRBV28
clone_size: -
j_call: TRBJ2-1
cdr3_length: 20
d_call: TRBD2

cdr3_nt: TGTGCCAGCACCAAGACAGGGGGCCCCTCTGGCTACACCTTC
cdr3_aa: CASTKTGGPSGYTF
v_call: TRBV6-5
clone_size: -
j_call: TRBJ1-2
cdr3_length: 14
d_call: TRBD1

cdr3_nt: TGTGCCAGCAGTTTATCTACAGGCTACGAGCAGTACTTC
cdr3_aa: CASSLSTGYEQYF
v_call: TRBV4-2
clone_size: few
j_call: TRBJ2-7
cdr3_length: 13
d_call: -

cdr3_nt: TGCAGCGCCGAATCGGTAGCCTTTAGCGGGGGGGCCGGCACAGATACGCAGTATTTT
cdr3_aa: CSAESVAFSGGAGTDTQYF
v_call: TRBV29-1
clone_size: -
j_call: TRBJ2-3
cdr3_length: 19
d_call: TRBD2

cdr3_nt: TGCAGTGCTAGAGATCCCAGCGAGACCCAGTACTTC
cdr3_aa: CSARDPSETQYF
v_call: TRBV20-1
clone_size: -
j_call: TRBJ2-5
cdr3_length: 12
d_call: -

cdr3_nt: TGCAGTGTCCCCGGGACCAGCTCCTACGAGCAGTACTTC
cdr3_aa: CSVPGTSSYEQYF
v_call: TRBV20-1
clone_size: few
j_call: TRBJ2-7
cdr3_length: 13
d_call: -

cdr3_nt: TGCAGCGTGCTTCAGGGCGGACTTCACTACAATGAGCAGTTCTTC
cdr3_aa: CSVLQGGLHYNEQFF
v_call: TRBV29-1
clone_size: -
j_call: TRBJ2-1
cdr3_length: 15
d_call: -

cdr3_nt: -
cdr3_aa: CASSVATGIEFF
v_call: TRBV7-9
clone_size: -
j_call: TRBJ1-4
cdr3_length: 12
d_call: -

cdr3_nt: TGCGCCAGCAGCCAAGATCCTCTGACTAGCGGGAGGGACGAGCAGTACTTC
cdr3_aa: CASSQDPLTSGRDEQYF
v_call: TRBV4-1
clone_size: -
j_call: TRBJ2-7
cdr3_length: 17
d_call: TRBD2

cdr3_nt: TGTGCCAGCAGCCCCCCCAGGGGAGGTGGCTACACCTTC
cdr3_aa: CASSPPRGGGYTF
v_call: TRBV6-5
clone_size: many
j_call: TRBJ1-2
cdr3_length: 13
d_call: -

cdr3_nt: TGCGCCAGCAGCCTATGGACAGGGGATAACGAGCAGTACTTC
cdr3_aa: CASSLWTGDNEQYF
v_call: TRBV5-1
clone_size: -
j_call: TRBJ2-7
cdr3_length: 14
d_call: TRBD1

cdr3_nt: TGCGCCAGCAGCCAGGGGGGACATTCGAACACTGAAGCTTTCTTT
cdr3_aa: CASSQGGHSNTEAFF
v_call: TRBV4-1
clone_size: -
j_call: TRBJ1-1
cdr3_length: 15
d_call: -

cdr3_nt: TGTGCCAGCAGCGATTCTGCCACAAGGGCCAACGTCCTGACTTTC
cdr3_aa: CASSDSATRANVLTF
v_call: TRBV7-9
clone_size: -
j_call: TRBJ2-6
cdr3_length: 15
d_call: -

cdr3_nt: TGCAGCGTTGAAGATCGGCTAGCGGGTTCCACAGATACGCAGTATTTT
cdr3_aa: CSVEDRLAGSTDTQYF
v_call: TRBV29-1
clone_size: few
j_call: TRBJ2-3
cdr3_length: 16
d_call: TRBD2

cdr3_nt: TGTGCCACCGGAGGGACTACCAACTCCTACAATGAGCAGTTCTTC
cdr3_aa: CATGGTTNSYNEQFF
v_call: TRBV24-1
clone_size: -
j_call: TRBJ2-1
cdr3_length: 15
d_call: TRBD2

cdr3_nt: TGTGCCAGCAGTTCCCAGCGGGGCACCTACAATGAGCAGTTCTTC
cdr3_aa: CASSSQRGTYNEQFF
v_call: TRBV12-3/TRBV12-4
clone_size: once
j_call: TRBJ2-1
cdr3_length: 15
d_call: TRBD2

cdr3_nt: TGTGCCAGCAGCCAAGGGGCTAGCGGGATCGGAAGCAATGAGCAGTACTTC
cdr3_aa: CASSQGASGIGSNEQYF
v_call: TRBV4-2
clone_size: -
j_call: TRBJ2-5
cdr3_length: 17
d_call: TRBD2

cdr3_nt: TGCAGTGCTAGAGATTCCCGGGGCGGGCACACTGAAGCTTTCTTT
cdr3_aa: CSARDSRGGHTEAFF
v_call: TRBV20-1
clone_size: once
j_call: TRBJ1-1
cdr3_length: 15
d_call: -

cdr3_nt: TGCGCCAGCAGTGAACCGGGACTAGCAGTTGGTACAGATACGCAGTATTTT
cdr3_aa: CASSEPGLAVGTDTQYF
v_call: TRBV10-2
clone_size: -
j_call: TRBJ2-3
cdr3_length: 17
d_call: TRBD2

cdr3_nt: TGTGCCAGCAGCTTTGAGAGCTGGCCCCAGCATTTT
cdr3_aa: CASSFESWPQHF
v_call: TRBV12-1
clone_size: -
j_call: TRBJ1-5
cdr3_length: 12
d_call: -

cdr3_nt: TGCAGTGCCGGAAGCGGGGGGACATCCGTCTACAATGAGCAGTACTTC
cdr3_aa: CSAGSGGTSVYNEQYF
v_call: TRBV20-1
clone_size: -
j_call: TRBJ2-7
cdr3_length: 16
d_call: TRBD2

cdr3_nt: TGTGCCATACAGGACCCGCTGAACACTGAAGCTTTCTTT
cdr3_aa: CAIQDPLNTEAFF
v_call: TRBV10-3
clone_size: -
j_call: TRBJ1-1
cdr3_length: 13
d_call: -